The 19 T cell receptor beta chains listed next were all sequenced from one sample in a study of T cell responses to AZD1222 COVID-19 vaccine. Profiling relied on immunoSEQ multiplex PCR, and the TCRdb table lists in-frame clones only, not all of them. The sample shows around 200,000 clones, 88% of them seen only once. The sample was peripheral blood, taken 28 days after the second AZD1222 dose. The receptors come from an adult who received the AZD1222 COVID-19 vaccine.

This clone was seen only once. The V and J genes are TRBV4-3 and TRBJ1-2; TRBD1 matches at 7 bases. Germline trimming cut 4 bases from V and 2 bases from J; bases unmatched to any gene: 4. The CDR3 has 14 amino acids. CDR1 and CDR2 (germline): LGHNA, YSLEER. CDR3 nucleotides: TGCGCCAGCAGCCGGGGACAGAGCAACTATGGCTACACCTTC. Amino acid sequence: CASSRGQSNYGYTF.

A few counts support this clone. This rearrangement joins TRBV5-1 to TRBJ2-7, with 8 nucleotides matching TRBD1. Germline-derived CDR1 and CDR2 are SGHRS and YFSETQ. The CDR3 loop spans 15 amino acids. V trimming: 0 bases; J trimming: 5 bases; junction bases outside the gene matches: 7. The CDR3 here is CASSLVGQGIDEQYF. In nucleotides, the CDR3 is TGCGCCAGCAGCTTGGTAGGACAGGGAATCGACGAGCAGTACTTC.

The V call is TRBV5-1, the J call TRBJ2-1; the D is unclear. V was cut by 7 bases and J by 6 bases, with 14 bases left in between. The germline gives CDR1 SGHRS, CDR2 YFSETQ. The CDR3 runs to 13 residues. The CDR3 bases are TGCGCCAGCGAGGACCCTCCGGGCAATGAGCAGTTCTTC. Protein: CASEDPPGNEQFF.

The V call is TRBV6-5, the J call TRBJ1-6, with D maybe TRBD1 (6 bases). This CDR3 comprises 15 residues. V gave up 11 bases and J gave up 5 bases, with 19 bases separating them. From germline, CDR1 is MNHEY and CDR2 SVGAGI. As DNA, the CDR3 is TGTGCCGGACGGGGGACACAACTTCATAATTCACCCCTCCACTTT. This codes for CAGRGTQLHNSPLHF.

The V and J genes are TRBV29-1 and TRBJ1-2; no definite D call. CDR1 SQVTM and CDR2 ANQGSEA come from the germline V gene. Trimming took 7 bases from V and 8 from J, leaving 17 bases between them. CDR3 length: 12 residues. CDR3 bases: TGCAGCGCCAATCATCTAAGGGAAGGCTACACCTTC. It encodes CSANHLREGYTF.

The chain employs TRBV6-5 and TRBJ2-3; D remains ambiguous. CDR3 length: 15 amino acids. Germline-derived CDR1 and CDR2 are MNHEY and SVGAGI. Trimming cost V 6 bases and J 1 base, with 14 bases left between them. For the CDR3, the DNA is TGTGCCAGCAGCGGGCTGGGTACCGGCACAGATACGCAGTATTTT. Its translation is CASSGLGTGTDTQYF.

V is TRBV28 and J is TRBJ2-1, with D unclear. Germline CDR1 reads MDHEN; CDR2 reads SYDVKM. The CDR3 covers 11 residues. Deletions cut 2 bases from V and 9 bases from J, with 5 bases between. CDR3 sequence: CASSLRSEQFF. CDR3 DNA sequence: TGTGCCAGCAGTTTAAGGAGTGAGCAGTTCTTC.

The CDR3 here is CASSLGQWADTQYF. CDR3 sequence (DNA): TGTGCCAGCAGCTTAGGCCAATGGGCAGATACGCAGTATTTT. This rearrangement joins TRBV7-2 to TRBJ2-3; D remains ambiguous. CDR1 and CDR2 from the germline V gene are SGHTA and FQGNSA. The CDR3 contains 14 residues. V lost 1 base, J lost 4 bases, and 9 bases lay in between.

The CDR3 sequence: CASSKGRRQGLNYGYTF. The CDR3 coding sequence is TGTGCCAGCAGCAAAGGGAGGAGGCAGGGGCTAAACTATGGCTACACCTTC. The rearrangement uses TRBV21-1 and TRBJ1-2; the table's D call, TRBD1, was not checked against the DNA. TRBV21-1 is classified as a pseudogene. This CDR3 is built from 17 residues.

The chain employs TRBV9 and TRBJ2-7; 8 bases line up with TRBD2. The CDR3 is 14 amino acids. The germline V gene has CDR1 SGDLS and CDR2 YYNGEE. Trimming at V came to 3 bases and at J to 4 bases, leaving 6 bases not matched to a gene. CDR3 nucleotide sequence: TGTGCCAGCAGCGCCGGGACTAGTCGGTACGAGCAGTACTTC. Translated: CASSAGTSRYEQYF.

The rearrangement joins TRBV21-1 to TRBJ2-1; the D call TRBD1 from the table was never checked on the DNA. TRBV21-1 is tagged as a pseudogene. The CDR3 has 15 residues. The CDR3 coding sequence is TGTGCCAGCAGCGACGGTCAGGCTGGTAACAATGAGCAGTTCTTC. Translation gives CASSDGQAGNNEQFF.

The chain joins TRBV6-5 to TRBJ1-3; unclear D gene. The V and J ends lost 4 bases and 0 bases respectively, with 10 bases between them. CDR3 length: 15 residues. The germline V gene encodes CDR1 MNHEY and CDR2 SVGAGI. Here the CDR3 reads CASSLEARSGNTIYF. The CDR3 nucleotides read TGTGCCAGCAGTTTGGAAGCACGCTCTGGAAACACCATATATTTT.

This clone turned up a few times. The chain is built from TRBV2 and TRBJ1-5; 9 nucleotides agree with TRBD1. The germline gives CDR1 SNHLY, CDR2 FYNNEI. V lost 6 bases to trimming and J lost 5 bases; unmatched junction nucleotides: 8. The CDR3 covers 15 residues. The DNA of the CDR3 is TGTGCCAGCAGCTCCGGGACAGGGAGGGATCAGCCCCAGCATTTT. It encodes CASSSGTGRDQPQHF.

This clone was seen just once. V gene TRBV21-1 combines with J gene TRBJ2-7; no check of the table's D call, TRBD1, against the DNA was made. TRBV21-1 is an annotated pseudogene. This CDR3 has 14 amino acids. The CDR3 spells CASSKGDSRYEQYF. Here the CDR3 DNA reads TGTGCCAGCAGCAAAGGGGACAGCCGCTACGAGCAGTACTTC.

In this sample, this clone turned up once. The V gene is TRBV11-1, the J gene TRBJ2-7; TRBD1 matches 8 bases. CDR3 size: 14 residues. J was trimmed by 5 bases and V by 2 bases; bases with no gene match: 5. Germline V gene sequence: CDR1 SGHAT, CDR2 FQDESV (reference sequence). CDR3 amino acids: CASSLPGTGDEQYF. As DNA, the CDR3 is TGTGCCAGCAGCTTACCAGGGACAGGAGACGAGCAGTACTTC.

The V gene is TRBV18, the J gene TRBJ2-1; 9 nucleotides agree with TRBD2. V lost 2 bases, J lost 2 bases, and 10 bases stayed unmatched. CDR1 is KGHSH, CDR2 LQKENI, per germline. This CDR3 is built from 18 residues. The CDR3 sequence is CASSPTPTSGLAYNEQFF. The CDR3 region has the DNA TGTGCCAGCTCACCAACCCCAACTAGCGGGTTAGCCTACAATGAGCAGTTCTTC.

The chain links TRBV19 to TRBJ1-2; 8 positions match TRBD1. Germline CDR1 reads LNHDA; CDR2 reads SQIVND (reference sequence). The CDR3 is 12 residues long. Trimming at V came to 4 bases and at J to 7 bases, leaving 2 bases not matched to a gene. The CDR3 reads CASSTGGAGYTF. CDR3 DNA sequence: TGTGCCAGTAGTACAGGGGGCGCTGGCTACACCTTC.

This clone was found a few times. The chain links TRBV27 to TRBJ1-6; no clear D. The germline CDR1 and CDR2 sequences are MNHEY and SMNVEV (reference sequence). The ends were cut back, 5 bases at V and 0 bases at J, with 11 bases in the middle. The CDR3 extends over 16 amino acids. CDR3 nucleotides: TGTGCCAGCAGTCTTGAGGGTATCTCCTATAATTCACCCCTCCACTTT. This sequence encodes CASSLEGISYNSPLHF.

The chain employs TRBV11-2 and TRBJ2-3; D might be TRBD1 (6 bases). Per germline, CDR1 SGHAT and CDR2 FQNNGV. The CDR3 runs to 14 residues. V was clipped by 5 bases and J by 8 bases, with 17 bases between them. This CDR3 is CASSPMRGYGTQYF. As DNA, the CDR3 is TGTGCCAGCAGCCCGATGAGGGGGTACGGTACGCAGTATTTT.